Listed below are T cell receptor beta chains from one sample, sequenced in a study of cytomegalovirus exposure and HLA in healthy donors. Sequencing used immunoSEQ multiplex PCR; TCRdb keeps in-frame clones, though not all of them. This table holds fewer than 250,000 clones, roughly four fifths found once. Sequencing used PBMCs. Receptors originate from a woman in her forties or fifties in good health and CMV-seropositive. Each CDR3 is given with its conserved first and last residue. The order of the fields is D gene, CDR3 length, clone size, V gene, J gene, CDR3 DNA, CDR3 protein. The D gene is left open where the match is weak. Clone size appears in some rows only: once, few, many, or a class for an expanded clone.

>TRBD1|16|.|TRBV18|TRBJ1-2
TGTGCCAGCTCACGGCGGACAGGGGAGGATATTCGTGGCTACACCTTC
CASSRRTGEDIRGYTF
>TRBD1|14|.|TRBV7-2|TRBJ1-1
TGTGCCAGCAGCTCAAGGACAGGGAGCTCTGAAGCTTTCTTT
CASSSRTGSSEAFF
>TRBD1|15|.|TRBV19|TRBJ1-5
TGTGCCACCCGGGACAGACGATATAGCAATCAGCCCCAGCATTTT
CATRDRRYSNQPQHF
>.|11|.|TRBV23-1|TRBJ2-7
TGCGCCAGCCCTCTAGGCCCCGCACGGGACTTC
CASPLGPARDF
>TRBD1|13|.|TRBV29-1|TRBJ2-2
TGCAGCGCCGGGACAGGGGGGACCGGGGAGCTGTTTTTT
CSAGTGGTGELFF
>.|15|.|TRBV5-1|TRBJ1-5
TGCGCCAGCAGCTCCACAGGGTCACCCAATCAGCCCCAGCATTTT
CASSSTGSPNQPQHF
>TRBD1|14|.|TRBV27|TRBJ2-3
TGTGCCAGCGGGGACAGGGCGAGCACAGATACGCAGTATTTT
CASGDRASTDTQYF
>TRBD1|15|.|TRBV27|TRBJ1-2
TGTGCCAGCAGGCCTTGGGACAGCCTCAACTATGGCTACACCTTC
CASRPWDSLNYGYTF
>.|13|once|TRBV19|TRBJ1-2
TGTGCCAGTAGTATAGTCACAGCCTATGGCTACACCTTC
CASSIVTAYGYTF
>TRBD2|15|.|TRBV10-1|TRBJ2-5
TGCGCCAGCAGTGATAGCGGGGAAGTCCAAGAGACCCAGTACTTC
CASSDSGEVQETQYF
>.|15|.|TRBV5-8|TRBJ1-5
TGTGCCAGCAGCTTGGCCATTGGGAGTGGTCAGCCCCAGCATTTT
CASSLAIGSGQPQHF
>TRBD2|14|.|TRBV7-2|TRBJ2-3
TGTGCCAGCAGCTTAGTACGGGAGGCAGATACGCAGTATTTT
CASSLVREADTQYF
>TRBD1|17|few|TRBV27|TRBJ2-2
TGTGCCAGCAGTTTATTTCGACAGGGGCGCCGGACCGGGGAGCTGTTTTTT
CASSLFRQGRRTGELFF
>.|15|.|TRBV6-1|TRBJ2-1
TGTGCCAGCAGTGTAGCAGGGGCCTCCTACAATGAGCAGTTCTTC
CASSVAGASYNEQFF
>.|12|once|TRBV7-9|TRBJ1-1
TGTGCCAGCAACGTAATGCGCACTGAAGCTTTCTTT
CASNVMRTEAFF
>.|16|.|TRBV4-3|TRBJ1-4
TGCGCCAGCAGCCAAGTCCGGGCAGGGGCTAATGAAAAACTGTTTTTT
CASSQVRAGANEKLFF
>TRBD1|14|.|TRBV28|TRBJ1-1
TGTGCCAGCAGTCAACAGGGGGCAGGCACTGAAGCTTTCTTT
CASSQQGAGTEAFF
>.|13|once|TRBV7-9|TRBJ2-7
TGTGCCAGCACTCTGGGGGCTAACAACGAGCAGTACTTC
CASTLGANNEQYF
>.|15|.|TRBV5-8|TRBJ1-1
TGTGCCAGCAGCTTGGCCGGTCTGTTGAACACTGAAGCTTTCTTT
CASSLAGLLNTEAFF
>.|12|.|TRBV6-1|TRBJ1-2
TGTGCCAGCGCTAATAACCGGAGGGGCTACACCTTC
CASANNRRGYTF
>.|16|.|TRBV19|TRBJ1-1
TGTGCCACTACCCAAGGCGTGGCGGGGCGCCGAACTGAAGCTTTCTTT
CATTQGVAGRRTEAFF
>.|14|.|TRBV7-6|TRBJ1-1
TGTGCCAGCAGCTTACAGGATATGAACACTGAAGCTTTCTTT
CASSLQDMNTEAFF
>.|15|.|TRBV6-4|TRBJ2-7
.
CASILDRLETYEQYF